Listed here are 21 T cell receptor beta chains from one sample, sequenced in a study of shared clonotypes between healthy human individuals. Sequencing used immunoSEQ multiplex PCR; TCRdb keeps in-frame clones, though not all of them. The sample records roughly 500,000 clones, 65% to 85% being singletons. The sample comprised PBMCs. The source is a woman aged 40 to 50 in good health. Some clones in this sample may be carry-over from other donors' samples.

The chain carries TRBV6-6 and TRBJ2-4; D gene uncertain. Germline CDR1 is MNHNY and CDR2 is SVGAGI (reference sequence). The CDR3 is 15 residues long. V was cut by 5 bases and J by 0 bases, with 11 bases left in between. This CDR3 is CASSPSRLAKNIQYF. The CDR3 region has the DNA TGTGCCAGCAGTCCCTCCAGGCTAGCCAAAAACATTCAGTACTTC.

This clone was counted only a few times. The chain carries TRBV5-1 and TRBJ1-1, with D perhaps matching TRBD1 (6 bases). Germline values: CDR1 SGHRS, CDR2 YFSETQ. This CDR3 contains 15 residues. V dropped 0 bases and J dropped 2 bases, with 11 bases sitting between them. The CDR3 nucleotides read TGCGCCAGCAGCTTGGGGAGTGGGGGCAACACTGAAGCTTTCTTT. Encoded protein: CASSLGSGGNTEAFF.

At least ten counts were recorded for this clone. Distinct nucleotide sequences in the sample also encode this CDR3. The chain joins TRBV18 to TRBJ1-3, with D maybe TRBD1 (5 bases). The CDR3 length is 16 residues. V was shortened by 3 bases and J by 0 bases, with 12 bases between the two germline ends. The germline CDR1 and CDR2 sequences are KGHSH and LQKENI. CDR3 bases: TGTGCCAGCTCACCCCTCGGGACGGCCTCTGGAAACACCATATATTTT. Its protein product is CASSPLGTASGNTIYF.

This chain uses TRBV7-9 with TRBJ2-5; 7 bases are shared with TRBD2. The CDR3 length is 14 residues. Germline V CDR1 and CDR2: SEHNR, FQNEAQ (reference sequence). V shed 4 bases, J shed 5 bases, and the junction held 7 bases outside the gene matches. The CDR3 bases are TGTGCCAGCAGCTCAACGGGGGGTACGGAGACCCAGTACTTC. Translated: CASSSTGGTETQYF.

V is TRBV9 and J is TRBJ2-5; 12 positions match TRBD2. CDR3 length: 16 amino acids. The germline gives CDR1 SGDLS, CDR2 YYNGEE. The V gene end was trimmed by 3 bases and the J gene end by 4 bases; junction bases not matched to a gene: 7. The CDR3 DNA reads TGTGCCAGCAGCGGAGAGACTAGCGGGAGCTTAGAGACCCAGTACTTC. Translation: CASSGETSGSLETQYF.

This clone was counted only a few times. V and J are TRBV9 and TRBJ1-1; 7 bases match TRBD1. Per the germline V gene, CDR1 is SGDLS and CDR2 is YYNGEE. This CDR3 is 14 amino acids long. Germline trimming cut 4 bases from V and 3 bases from J; bases unmatched to any gene: 6. This CDR3 reads CASSPRQGHTEAFF. In DNA form, the CDR3 reads TGTGCCAGCAGCCCACGACAGGGTCACACTGAAGCTTTCTTT.

The rearrangement links TRBV6-5 to TRBJ2-4, with 9 positions matching TRBD1. Per germline, CDR1 MNHEY and CDR2 SVGAGI. J lost 8 bases, V lost 2 bases, and 7 bases had no gene match. The CDR3 contains 15 residues. In nucleotides, the CDR3 is TGTGCCAGCAGTTACCTCGGACAGGGGCGGGACATTCAGTACTTC. Translated: CASSYLGQGRDIQYF.

V usage is TRBV29-1 and J usage is TRBJ2-3; 10 bases match TRBD1. The V gene's germline CDR1 is SQVTM and CDR2 ANQGSEA. The V segment lost 2 bases and the J segment 3 bases; nucleotides outside the gene matches: 8. This CDR3 is built from 16 residues. The CDR3, as DNA: TGCAGCGTTGAATCCCTAGGACAGGGGGGAACAGATACGCAGTATTTT. Its protein product is CSVESLGQGGTDTQYF.

In its sample, this clone was seen a few times. The V and J genes are TRBV7-9 and TRBJ2-1; 9 positions agree with TRBD2. Per germline, CDR1 SEHNR and CDR2 FQNEAQ (reference sequence). The CDR3 sequence is 13 residues long. V lost 3 bases and J lost 13; bases outside the gene matches: 7. CDR3 bases: TGTGCCAGCAGCTTGCTGGCGGGAGGGCATCAGTTCTTC. Translating it yields CASSLLAGGHQFF.

This clone was recorded many times. Other DNA sequences in this sample translate to the same CDR3. The chain has TRBV27 and TRBJ2-5, with D tentatively TRBD2 (5 bases). Germline values: CDR1 MNHEY, CDR2 SMNVEV (reference sequence). The CDR3 has 13 amino acids. Trimming pared 6 bases from V and 5 bases from J, leaving 13 bases between. The CDR3 spells CASSWTDGETQYF. Written as DNA, the CDR3 is TGTGCCAGCAGCTGGACTGATGGGGAGACCCAGTACTTC.

V usage is TRBV5-1 and J usage is TRBJ2-5; the D is unclear. This CDR3 contains 14 residues. V was cut by 0 bases and J by 1 base, with 7 bases left in between. CDR1 SGHRS and CDR2 YFSETQ come from the germline V gene. CDR3 in amino acids: CASSLENFQETQYF. CDR3 DNA sequence: TGCGCCAGCAGCTTGGAAAATTTCCAAGAGACCCAGTACTTC.

The genes are TRBV11-2 and TRBJ2-1; TRBD1 might be the D (6 bases). Germline CDR1 is SGHAT and CDR2 is FQNNGV. The germline V and J ends were trimmed by 7 bases and 8 bases, with 9 bases remaining between them. The CDR3 runs 11 residues. The CDR3 DNA sequence: TGTGCCAGCAACTCAGGGGATGAGCAGTTCTTC. Encoded protein: CASNSGDEQFF. The entire variable domain, with the rest obtained from reference TRBV11-2 and TRBJ2-1, is as follows: EAGVAQSPRYKIIEKRQSVAFWCNPISGHATLYWYQQILGQGPKLLIQFQNNGVVDDSQLPKDRFSAERLKGVDSTLKIQPAKLEDSAVYLCASNSGDEQFFGPGTRLTVL.

The rearrangement joins TRBV18 to TRBJ1-1; 10 bases match TRBD1. CDR3 length: 15 amino acids. Germline trimming cut 2 bases from V and 6 bases from J; bases unmatched to any gene: 6. Germline-derived CDR1 and CDR2 are KGHSH and LQKENI. The CDR3 loop reads CASSPVTGGGSEAFF. In nucleotides, the CDR3 is TGTGCCAGCTCACCAGTGACAGGGGGCGGCTCTGAAGCTTTCTTT.

The chain employs TRBV10-3 and TRBJ2-1; the match to TRBD2 covers 13 bases. Per germline, CDR1 ENHRY and CDR2 SYGVKD. The length of the CDR3 is 14 residues. Trimming removed 6 bases from V and 6 bases from J; junction bases left unmatched: 2. The CDR3 protein is CAISGTSGTNEQFF. The CDR3 DNA reads as TGTGCCATCAGCGGGACTAGCGGGACCAATGAGCAGTTCTTC.

As regards this clone: With only one base between it and a far larger clone, this is likely a read error. Additional DNA sequences in this sample encode the identical CDR3. The V gene is TRBV28, the J gene TRBJ2-5; D remains ambiguous. This CDR3 is built from 18 residues. Germline CDR1 MDHEN, CDR2 SYDVKM. CDR3 sequence (DNA): TGTGCTAGCAGTTCCCTCTCCTCCCCCAAGGGTCCTGAAGAGACCCAGTACTTC. Amino acid sequence: CASSSLSSPKGPEETQYF.

The rearrangement joins TRBV30 to TRBJ2-7; a possible D gene is TRBD2 (6 bases). The CDR3 extends over 14 amino acids. The V end was cut by 3 bases, the J end by 2 bases, with 14 bases between. Germline V gene lookup returns CDR1 GTSNPN and CDR2 SVGIG (reference sequence). CDR3 DNA: TGTGCCTGGAGGGCCGGGACTCAAACCTACGAGCAGTACTTC. This sequence encodes CAWRAGTQTYEQYF. Based on the CDR3 plus reference TRBV30 and TRBJ2-7, the full variable domain is SQTIHQWPATLVQPVGSPLSLECTVEGTSNPNLYWYRQAAGRGLQLLFYSVGIGQISSEVPQNLSASRPQDRQFILSSKKLLLSDSGFYLCAWRAGTQTYEQYFGPGTRLTVT.

As concerns this clone: This likely stems from a read error, as it lies one base from a far larger clone. This specimen includes other DNA sequences encoding the same CDR3. The CDR3 protein is CASSEGAEDTQYF. The CDR3 DNA is TGTGCTAGCAGTGAGGGGGCCGAAGATACGCAGTATTTT. The chain uses TRBV6-4 and TRBJ2-3, with 7 positions matching TRBD1. CDR1 and CDR2 (germline): MRHNA, SNTAGT. The length of the CDR3 is 13 residues.

This CDR3 reads CASSRTEAGNTIYF. CDR3 sequence (DNA): TGCGCCAGCAGCCGAACCGAAGCGGGAAACACCATATATTTT. The V call is TRBV4-3, the J call TRBJ1-3; D is unresolved. Germline assignment: CDR1 LGHNA and CDR2 YSLEER. The CDR3 sequence is 14 residues long. The V end lost 4 bases, the J end lost 4 bases, and 11 bases lay between the germline ends.

The chain has TRBV7-9 and TRBJ2-1; 8 nucleotides agree with TRBD1. This CDR3 has 16 residues. Per germline, CDR1 SEHNR and CDR2 FQNEAQ (reference sequence). Trimming removed 5 bases from V and 0 bases from J; junction bases left unmatched: 6. CDR3 loop: CASSPQTGDSYNEQFF. The CDR3, as DNA: TGTGCCAGCAGCCCCCAGACAGGGGACTCCTACAATGAGCAGTTCTTC.

In regard to this clone: The junction shows a germline mismatch at one end, possibly a read error. This chain uses TRBV5-1 with TRBJ2-7; 12 bases agree with TRBD2. The CDR3 length is 15 residues. The germline V gene has CDR1 SGHRS and CDR2 YFSETQ. The CDR3 region is CASGLLAGGRYEQYF. The CDR3 DNA reads as TGCGCCAGCGGCTTACTAGCGGGAGGTCGCTACGAGCAGTACTTC.

This chain uses TRBV7-2 with TRBJ2-3, with D possibly matching TRBD2 (6 bases). Deletions cut 6 bases from V and 2 bases from J, with 21 bases between. Germline V gene data show CDR1 as SGHTA and CDR2 as FQGNSA. The CDR3 is 17 residues long. The CDR3 is CASSLTSGTAHTDTQYF. The CDR3 DNA is TGTGCCAGCAGTTTAACCTCCGGGACTGCACACACAGATACGCAGTATTTT.